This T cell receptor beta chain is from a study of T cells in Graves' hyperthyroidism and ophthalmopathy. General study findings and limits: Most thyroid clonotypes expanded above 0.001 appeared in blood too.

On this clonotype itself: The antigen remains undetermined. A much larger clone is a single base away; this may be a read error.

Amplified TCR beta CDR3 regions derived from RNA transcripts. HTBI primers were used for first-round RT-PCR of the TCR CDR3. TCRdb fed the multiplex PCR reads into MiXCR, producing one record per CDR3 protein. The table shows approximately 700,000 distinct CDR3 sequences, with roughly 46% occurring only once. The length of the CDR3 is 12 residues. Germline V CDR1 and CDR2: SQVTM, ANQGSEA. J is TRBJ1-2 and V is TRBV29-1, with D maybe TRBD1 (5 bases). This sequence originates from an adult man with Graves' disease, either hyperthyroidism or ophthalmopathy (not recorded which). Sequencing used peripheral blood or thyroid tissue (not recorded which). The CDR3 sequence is CSTDGADYDYTF. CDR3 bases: TGCAGCACTGACGGGGCGGACTATGACTACACCTTC. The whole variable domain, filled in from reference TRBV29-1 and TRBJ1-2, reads SAVISQKPSRDICQRGTSLTIQCQVDSQVTMMFWYRQQPGQSLTLIATANQGSEATYESGFVIDKFPISRPNLTFSTLTVSNMSPEDSSIYLCSTDGADYDYTFGSGTRLTVV.